Below are 25 T cell receptor beta chains sequenced from a single sample in a study of shared clonotypes between healthy human individuals. Terminally differentiated effector memory CD45RA+ cells were excluded by CCR7 positive selection of CD45RO-negative cells. Method: immunoSEQ multiplex PCR; TCRdb's copy keeps in-frame clones and lacks some. The table lists roughly 2,000,000 clones, roughly 94% of them singletons, with around 1.2% in the top ten. The sample was naive CD8+ T cells sorted from blood. The receptors stem from a man younger than 35 in good health.

Remarks on this clone: A much larger clone differs by one base, so this may be a read error. Other DNA sequences within the sample encode an identical CDR3. The chain uses TRBV6-5 and TRBJ2-2; D might be TRBD1 or TRBD2, each matching 5 bases. Germline V lookup: CDR1 MNHEY, CDR2 SVGAGI. This CDR3 has 14 amino acids. The germline V and J ends were trimmed by 2 bases and 2 bases, with 6 bases remaining between them. This chain's CDR3 is CASSYGDNTGELFF. For the CDR3, the DNA is TGTGCCAGCAGTTACGGGGACAACACCGGGGAGCTGTTTTTT.

The rearrangement uses TRBV19 and TRBJ2-7; maybe TRBD1 (6 bases). The germline V gene has CDR1 LNHDA and CDR2 SQIVND (reference sequence). V lost 4 bases and J lost 0, with 16 bases in between. The CDR3 is 16 amino acids. The CDR3 loop reads CASSTRRDTSSYEQYF. CDR3 DNA sequence: TGTGCCAGTAGTACTCGCCGGGACACGAGCTCCTACGAGCAGTACTTC.

Remarks on this clone: The sample has other DNA sequences that encode this CDR3 too. This chain links TRBV7-9 with TRBJ2-2; D ambiguous. Between the trimmed V and J ends, which lost 0 bases and 8 bases, there was a span of 1 base. Germline V CDR1 and CDR2: SEHNR, FQNEAQ (reference sequence). CDR3 size: 11 residues. The CDR3 DNA follows: TGTGCCAGCAGCTTAGCAGGGGAGCTGTTTTTT. Its translation: CASSLAGELFF.

Points on this clone: Other DNA variants within this sample encode the same CDR3. The rearrangement links TRBV10-3 to TRBJ2-7; 12 nucleotides align to TRBD2. J was trimmed by 2 bases and V by 10 bases; bases with no gene match: 3. The CDR3 sequence is 13 residues long. Germline CDR1 and CDR2: ENHRY and SYGVKD. In DNA, the CDR3 is TGTGCCACCCTAGCGGGAGGGCCCTACGAGCAGTACTTC. Translated: CATLAGGPYEQYF.

This rearrangement joins TRBV10-3 to TRBJ2-2; 9 bases align to TRBD2. Per the germline V gene, CDR1 is ENHRY and CDR2 is SYGVKD. V gave up 8 bases and J gave up 5 bases; unmatched junction bases: 6. There are 14 residues in the CDR3. The CDR3: CAIAHAGGTGELFF. The CDR3 DNA reads as TGTGCCATCGCGCATGCGGGAGGGACCGGGGAGCTGTTTTTT.

The rearrangement joins TRBV7-9 to TRBJ1-5, with D perhaps matching TRBD1 (5 bases). Looked up from germline, CDR1 is SEHNR and CDR2 is FQNEAQ (reference sequence). This CDR3 region has 11 residues. V lost 1 base and J lost 14, with 9 bases in between. CDR3 DNA sequence: TGTGCCAGCAGCTTAGGGTTAGGGGAGCATTTT. Residues: CASSLGLGEHF.

V gene TRBV4-1 combines with J gene TRBJ2-7, with 8 bases lining up with TRBD1. Looked up from germline, CDR1 is MGHRA and CDR2 is YSYEKL. The junction had 7 bases not matched to a gene; V was cut back by 0 bases and J by 3 bases. CDR3 length equals 16 residues. The CDR3 coding sequence is TGCGCCAGCAGCCAAGATACCGGGACAGGCTACTACGAGCAGTACTTC. Translated: CASSQDTGTGYYEQYF.

The chain carries TRBV25-1 and TRBJ1-5; D is uncertain. Germline CDR1 reads MGHDK; CDR2 reads SYGVNS. The CDR3 is 13 amino acids. V gave up 4 bases and J gave up 6 bases, with 10 bases separating them. CDR3 bases: TGTGCCAGCAGTGCAGCCTCAGGTCAGCCCCAGCATTTT. It translates to CASSAASGQPQHF.

The chain has TRBV13 and TRBJ2-7; TRBD2 matches 13 bases. J gave up 7 bases and V 5 bases, and 8 bases lay outside the gene matches. The CDR3 sequence is 15 residues long. The V gene's germline CDR1 is PRHDT and CDR2 FYEKMQ (reference sequence). The CDR3 protein is CASSPTSGRASEQYF. In DNA, the CDR3 is TGTGCCAGCAGCCCTACTAGCGGGAGGGCCTCTGAGCAGTACTTC.

The chain links TRBV5-1 to TRBJ2-3; D might be TRBD1 (5 bases). The germline V gene has CDR1 SGHRS and CDR2 YFSETQ. The V gene lost 0 bases and the J gene lost 0 bases, with 8 bases spanning the gap. The CDR3 covers 15 residues. The CDR3 sequence: CASSLEGYSTDTQYF. CDR3 DNA sequence: TGCGCCAGCAGCTTGGAGGGGTACAGCACAGATACGCAGTATTTT.

This chain uses TRBV28 with TRBJ2-7, with 11 nucleotides matching TRBD1. V was clipped by 6 bases and J by 0 bases; unmatched bases: 10. CDR3 length: 17 amino acids. CDR1 and CDR2 from the germline V gene are MDHEN and SYDVKM. The DNA for the CDR3 is TGTGCCAGCAGGCCGGGACAGGGGGTGGTGGGCTCCTACGAGCAGTACTTC. Translated, it gives CASRPGQGVVGSYEQYF. Using reference TRBV28 and TRBJ2-7 for the parts outside the CDR3, the full variable domain is DVKVTQSSRYLVKRTGEKVFLECVQDMDHENMFWYRQDPGLGLRLIYFSYDVKMKEKGDIPEGYSVSREKKERFSLILESASTNQTSMYLCASRPGQGVVGSYEQYFGPGTRLTVT.

The chain employs TRBV19 and TRBJ1-6, with 7 bases matching TRBD1. The CDR3 totals 15 residues. After removal of 6 bases from V and 3 bases from J, the junction contained 5 bases not matched to a gene. Looked up from germline, CDR1 is LNHDA and CDR2 is SQIVND (reference sequence). DNA of the CDR3: TGTGCCAGTAGCCCCGGGGACAGCTATAATTCACCCCTCCACTTT. Protein sequence: CASSPGDSYNSPLHF.

J is TRBJ1-5 and V is TRBV4-1; D call uncertain. Trimming cost V 4 bases and J 1 base, with 11 bases left between them. CDR1 is MGHRA, CDR2 YSYEKL, per germline. The CDR3 has 15 amino acids. The CDR3 is CASSLHQTSNQPQHF. The CDR3 region has the DNA TGCGCCAGCAGCCTCCACCAGACAAGCAATCAGCCCCAGCATTTT.

This chain connects TRBV18 to TRBJ2-1; 11 bases agree with TRBD1. The V segment lost 3 bases and the J segment 4 bases; nucleotides outside the gene matches: 11. The CDR3 length is 18 residues. Per the germline V gene, CDR1 is KGHSH and CDR2 is LQKENI. The CDR3 bases are TGTGCCAGCTCACCTCGAAGGCCGGGACAGGGGGTTTACAATGAGCAGTTCTTC. Translating gives CASSPRRPGQGVYNEQFF.

V is TRBV7-9 and J is TRBJ2-1; 14 nucleotides line up with TRBD2. V shed 4 bases and J 0 bases; nucleotides not matched to a gene: 8. The CDR3 runs 19 residues. CDR1 and CDR2 from the germline V gene are SEHNR and FQNEAQ (reference sequence). The CDR3: CASSSGLAGGSSSYNEQFF. In DNA, the CDR3 is TGTGCCAGCAGCTCCGGACTAGCGGGAGGTAGCAGCTCCTACAATGAGCAGTTCTTC.

The chain carries TRBV6-4 and TRBJ1-2; TRBD1 is a possible D gene (5 bases). The CDR3 extends over 14 amino acids. The V and J ends lost 3 bases and 6 bases respectively, with 14 bases between them. Germline-derived CDR1 and CDR2 are MRHNA and SNTAGT. CDR3 coding DNA: TGTGCCAGCAGTGAAGGCGGGGGAGCGGATGGCTACACCTTC. Its protein is CASSEGGGADGYTF.

The chain has TRBV30 and TRBJ2-5; D is ambiguous. This CDR3 contains 14 residues. Looked up from germline, CDR1 is GTSNPN and CDR2 is SVGIG (reference sequence). V gave up 3 bases and J gave up 5 bases, with 16 bases separating them. The CDR3 DNA sequence: TGTGCCTGGAGCGAATCGAATAGCATGGAGACCCAGTACTTC. Protein sequence: CAWSESNSMETQYF.

The chain joins TRBV28 to TRBJ2-7; D may be TRBD1 (5 bases). Trimming shortened V by 2 bases and J by 2 bases, and 13 bases separated the two germline ends. This CDR3 has 15 residues. CDR1 and CDR2 from the germline V gene are MDHEN and SYDVKM. DNA of the CDR3: TGTGCCAGCAGTTTAGGGCAGGTAGGGGCCTACGAGCAGTACTTC. Amino acids: CASSLGQVGAYEQYF.

CDR3 DNA sequence: TGTGCCAGCAGCGTGTTTAGAGCGGGGGAAGAGACCCAGTACTTC. Translating gives CASSVFRAGEETQYF. The chain joins TRBV9 to TRBJ2-5, with 8 bases matching TRBD2. After removal of 2 bases from V and 3 bases from J, the junction contained 6 bases not matched to a gene. The CDR3 is 15 residues long. The germline V gene has CDR1 SGDLS and CDR2 YYNGEE.

This chain joins TRBV27 and TRBJ2-1, with D unclear. This CDR3 spans 14 amino acids. V was clipped by 5 bases and J by 3 bases, with 11 bases between them. CDR1 and CDR2 (germline): MNHEY, SMNVEV (reference sequence). This chain's CDR3 is CASSPRPGYNEQFF. The CDR3 DNA is TGTGCCAGCAGTCCACGCCCGGGCTACAATGAGCAGTTCTTC.

This rearrangement joins TRBV7-2 to TRBJ2-5; D is undetermined. The germline V gene has CDR1 SGHTA and CDR2 FQGNSA. CDR3 length equals 13 residues. V lost 3 bases and J lost 4, with 9 bases in between. The CDR3 loop reads CASSFEPRETQYF. Here the CDR3 DNA reads TGTGCCAGCAGCTTTGAACCGAGAGAGACCCAGTACTTC.

V and J are TRBV5-6 and TRBJ2-1, with TRBD2 identical over 14 bases. Germline V gene data show CDR1 as SGHDT and CDR2 as YYEEEE. V shed 3 bases, J shed 10 bases, and the junction held 9 bases outside the gene matches. The CDR3 contains 16 residues. The chain's CDR3 is CASSWVTSGGAGEQFF. For the CDR3, the DNA is TGTGCCAGCAGCTGGGTGACTAGCGGGGGGGCCGGAGAGCAGTTCTTC.

The chain has TRBV4-1 and TRBJ2-1, with D perhaps assigned TRBD1 or TRBD2 (5 bases each). The CDR3 is 13 amino acids. Germline CDR1 reads MGHRA; CDR2 reads YSYEKL. V dropped 4 bases and J dropped 7 bases, with 11 bases sitting between them. The CDR3 DNA is TGCGCCAGCAGCCTCACTTGGGGGAATGAGCAGTTCTTC. It specifies CASSLTWGNEQFF.

The chain recombines TRBV4-1 with TRBJ1-2; 7 bases agree with TRBD1. This CDR3 contains 13 residues. The germline gives CDR1 MGHRA, CDR2 YSYEKL. With V trimmed by 4 bases and J by 6 bases, 5 bases remained unmatched. The CDR3 DNA reads TGCGCCAGCAGCCCCGGGACAGACAATGGCTACACCTTC. It specifies CASSPGTDNGYTF.

The chain carries TRBV27 and TRBJ1-1, with 7 bases identical to TRBD1. The V segment lost 4 bases and the J segment 4 bases; nucleotides outside the gene matches: 9. The V gene's germline CDR1 is MNHEY and CDR2 SMNVEV (reference sequence). This CDR3 is 15 amino acids long. CDR3 loop: CASSSMQGVGTEAFF. The CDR3 region has the DNA TGTGCCAGCAGTTCAATGCAGGGGGTCGGCACTGAAGCTTTCTTT.